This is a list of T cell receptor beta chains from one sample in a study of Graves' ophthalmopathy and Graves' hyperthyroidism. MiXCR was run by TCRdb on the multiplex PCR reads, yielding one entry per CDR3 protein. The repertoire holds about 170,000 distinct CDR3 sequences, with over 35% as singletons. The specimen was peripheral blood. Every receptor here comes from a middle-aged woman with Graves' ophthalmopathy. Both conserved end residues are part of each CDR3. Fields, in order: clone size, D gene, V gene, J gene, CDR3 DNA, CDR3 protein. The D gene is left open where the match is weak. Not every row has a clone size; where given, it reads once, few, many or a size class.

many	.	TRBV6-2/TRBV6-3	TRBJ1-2	TGTGCCAGCAGCGAACAGAGCTACTATGGCTACACCTTC	CASSEQSYYGYTF
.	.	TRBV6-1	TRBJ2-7	TGTGCCAGCAGGGGGGAGTACGAGCAGTACTTC	CASRGEYEQYF
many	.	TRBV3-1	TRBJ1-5	TGTGCCAGCAGCCAAGCGGGCGGGTATAGCAATCAGCCCCAGCATTTT	CASSQAGGYSNQPQHF
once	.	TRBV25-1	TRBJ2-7	TGTGCCAGCAGTGATTCTGGGGGACCAATAAACACCTACGAGCAGTACTTC	CASSDSGGPINTYEQYF
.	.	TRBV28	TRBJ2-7	TGTGCCAGCAGTTTTCAGGGGGGCAGCTCCTACGAGCAGTACTTC	CASSFQGGSSYEQYF
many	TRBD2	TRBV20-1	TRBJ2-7	TGCAGAGGGACTAGCGGGAGCGAGCAGTACTTC	CRGTSGSEQYF
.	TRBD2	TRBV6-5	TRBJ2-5	TGTGCCAGCAGTTCTATAATGGGGACTAGCCCAGAGACCCAGTACTTC	CASSSIMGTSPETQYF
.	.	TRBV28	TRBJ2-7	TGTGCCAGCAGTTCCCCGGTCGGGGCGCAGGGTTACGAGCAGTACTTC	CASSSPVGAQGYEQYF
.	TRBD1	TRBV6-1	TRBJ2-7	TGTGCGTCCTGTTCGGGACAGGGGTCCGAGCAGTACTTC	CASCSGQGSEQYF
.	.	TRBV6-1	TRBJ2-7	TGTGCCATCAGTGCGGTAATCCACGAGCAGTACTTC	CAISAVIHEQYF
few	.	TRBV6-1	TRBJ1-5	TGTGCCAGCAAGGTGGTTAGCAATCAGCCCCAGCATTTT	CASKVVSNQPQHF
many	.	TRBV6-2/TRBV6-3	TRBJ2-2	TGTGCCAGCAGTAACGGACTGTTCACCGGGGAGCTGTTTTTT	CASSNGLFTGELFF
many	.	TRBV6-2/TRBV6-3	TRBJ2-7	TGTGCCAGCAGCAGACTGGGACTTCGCCACTACGAGCAGTACTTC	CASSRLGLRHYEQYF
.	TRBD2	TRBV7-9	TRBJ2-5	TGTGCCAGCAGCACCCTAGCGGGGGGTCAAGAGACCCAGTACTTC	CASSTLAGGQETQYF
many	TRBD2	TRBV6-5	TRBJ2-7	TGTGCCAGCAGTTACCCGGTGACTAGCGGACACTCCTACGAGCAGTACTTC	CASSYPVTSGHSYEQYF
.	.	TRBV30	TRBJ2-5	TGTGCCTGGAGTGTGGGGACCCAGTACTTC	CAWSVGTQYF
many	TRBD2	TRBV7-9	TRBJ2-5	TGTGCCAGCAGCTTTCCGACTAGCGGTGACCCCAGGACCCAGTACTTC	CASSFPTSGDPRTQYF
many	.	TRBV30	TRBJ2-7	TGTGCCTGGAGTAATACGCGATCCTCCTACGAGCAGTACTTC	CAWSNTRSSYEQYF
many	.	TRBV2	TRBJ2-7	TGTGCCAGCAGTGTGGTCGCCTACGAGCAGTACTTC	CASSVVAYEQYF
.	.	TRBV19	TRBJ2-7	TGTGCCAGTAGATATAGGCAGTTGGACTCCTACGAGCAGTACTTC	CASRYRQLDSYEQYF
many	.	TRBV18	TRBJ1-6	TGTGCCAGCTCACCACCGTCGGCAGGGGAAAATTCACCCCTCCACTTT	CASSPPSAGENSPLHF
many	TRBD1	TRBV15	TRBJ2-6	TGTGCCACCAGCAGAGTTTATGGGACAGGTGGGGCCAACGTCCTGACTTTC	CATSRVYGTGGANVLTF
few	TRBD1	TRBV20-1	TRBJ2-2	TGCAGTGCTAGAGACTCTAGACCCGGGACAGGGGTTAGGAGAGGGGAGCTGTTTTTT	CSARDSRPGTGVRRGELFF